This section outlines one T cell receptor (beta chain) sequence together with its context. Data came from immunoSEQ multiplex PCR; TCRdb stores just in-frame clones and leaves some out. Among about 98,000 clones listed, about 83% were seen once. V was pared by 7 bases and J by 4 bases, with 20 bases between. The CDR3 has 15 amino acids. Germline V gene data show CDR1 as MNHNS and CDR2 as SASEGT. These data originate in a study of graft-versus-host responses after intestinal transplantation. Sequenced here: PBMCs, sampled 255 days after intestinal transplant. This TCR came from a human patient who received an intestinal transplant, so some T cells may come from the graft donor. The chain uses TRBV6-1 and TRBJ2-7; a weak D match, TRBD1 (6 bases). CDR3 region: CASTFNREGYYEQYF. Written as DNA, the CDR3 is TGTGCCAGCACTTTCAACAGGGAAGGTTATTACGAGCAGTACTTC.